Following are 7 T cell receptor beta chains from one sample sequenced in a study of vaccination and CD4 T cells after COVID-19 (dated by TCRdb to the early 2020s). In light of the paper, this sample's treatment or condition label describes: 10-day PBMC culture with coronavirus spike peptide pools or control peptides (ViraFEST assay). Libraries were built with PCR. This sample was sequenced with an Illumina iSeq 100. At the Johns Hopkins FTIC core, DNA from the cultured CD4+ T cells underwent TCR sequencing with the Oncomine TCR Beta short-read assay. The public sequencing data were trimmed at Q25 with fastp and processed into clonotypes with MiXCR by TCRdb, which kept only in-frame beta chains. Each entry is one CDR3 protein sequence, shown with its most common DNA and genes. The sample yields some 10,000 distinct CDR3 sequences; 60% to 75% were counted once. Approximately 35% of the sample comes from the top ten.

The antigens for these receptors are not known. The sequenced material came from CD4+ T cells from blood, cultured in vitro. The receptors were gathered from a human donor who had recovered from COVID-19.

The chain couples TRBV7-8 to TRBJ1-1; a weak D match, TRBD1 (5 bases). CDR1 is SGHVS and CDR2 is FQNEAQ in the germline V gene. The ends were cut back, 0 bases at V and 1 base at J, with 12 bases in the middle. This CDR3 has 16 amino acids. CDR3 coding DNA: TGTGCCAGCAGCTTAGCGCTACAGGCCGGGAACACTGAAGCTTTCTTT. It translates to CASSLALQAGNTEAFF.

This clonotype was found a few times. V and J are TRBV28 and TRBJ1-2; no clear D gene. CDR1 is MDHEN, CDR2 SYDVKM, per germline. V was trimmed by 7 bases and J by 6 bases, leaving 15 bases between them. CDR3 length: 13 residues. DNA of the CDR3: TGTGCCAGCACCCCACACGGGGTGGATGGCTACACCTTC. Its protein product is CASTPHGVDGYTF.

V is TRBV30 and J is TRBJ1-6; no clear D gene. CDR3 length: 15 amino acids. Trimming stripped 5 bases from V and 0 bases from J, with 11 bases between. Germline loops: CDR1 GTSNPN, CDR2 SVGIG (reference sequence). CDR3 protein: CAWSLESSYNSPLHF. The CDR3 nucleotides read TGTGCCTGGTCCCTCGAAAGCTCCTATAATTCACCCCTCCACTTT.

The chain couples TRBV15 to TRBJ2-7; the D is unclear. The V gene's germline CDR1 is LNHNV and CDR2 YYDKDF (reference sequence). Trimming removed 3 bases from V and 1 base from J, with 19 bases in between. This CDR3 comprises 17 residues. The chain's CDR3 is CATSSNMGSLDSYEQYF. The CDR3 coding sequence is TGTGCCACCAGCAGCAATATGGGCAGTCTCGATTCCTACGAGCAGTACTTC.

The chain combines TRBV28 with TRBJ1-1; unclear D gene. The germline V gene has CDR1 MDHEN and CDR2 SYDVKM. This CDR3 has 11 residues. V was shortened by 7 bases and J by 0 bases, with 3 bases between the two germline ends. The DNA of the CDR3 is TGTGCCAGCACCGTGAACACTGAAGCTTTCTTT. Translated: CASTVNTEAFF. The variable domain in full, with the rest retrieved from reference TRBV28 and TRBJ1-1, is DVKVTQSSRYLVKRTGEKVFLECVQDMDHENMFWYRQDPGLGLRLIYFSYDVKMKEKGDIPEGYSVSREKKERFSLILESASTNQTSMYLCASTVNTEAFFGQGTRLTVV.

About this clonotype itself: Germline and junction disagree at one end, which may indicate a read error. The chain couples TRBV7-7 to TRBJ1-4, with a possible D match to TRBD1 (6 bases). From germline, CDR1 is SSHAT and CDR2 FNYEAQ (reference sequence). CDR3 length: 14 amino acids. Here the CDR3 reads CASSLGGQNEKLFF. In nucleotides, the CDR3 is TGTGCTAGCAGCCTCGGGGGGCAAAATGAAAAACTGTTTTTT.

As DNA, the CDR3 is TGTGCCAGCAGACAGCCGGGACAGGGTAGGCTCGAGCAGTACTTC. Its translation is CASRQPGQGRLEQYF. This rearrangement joins TRBV6-1 to TRBJ2-7, with 9 bases lining up with TRBD1. Germline V gene sequence: CDR1 MNHNS, CDR2 SASEGT. The CDR3 has 15 amino acids. V was clipped by 6 bases and J by 6 bases; unmatched bases: 12.